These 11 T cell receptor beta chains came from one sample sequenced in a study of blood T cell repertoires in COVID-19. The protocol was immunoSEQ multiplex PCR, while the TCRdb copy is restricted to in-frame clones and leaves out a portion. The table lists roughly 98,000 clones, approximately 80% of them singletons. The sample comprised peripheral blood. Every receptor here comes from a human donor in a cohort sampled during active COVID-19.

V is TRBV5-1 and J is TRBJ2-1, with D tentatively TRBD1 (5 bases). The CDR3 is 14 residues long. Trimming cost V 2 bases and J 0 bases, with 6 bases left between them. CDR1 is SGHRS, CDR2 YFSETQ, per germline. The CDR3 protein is CASSLDSSYNEQFF. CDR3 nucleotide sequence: TGCGCCAGCAGCTTAGACAGCTCCTACAATGAGCAGTTCTTC.

This chain's CDR3 is CASSQGGQGETQYF. The CDR3 DNA sequence: TGTGCCAGCAGCCAGGGGGGTCAGGGAGAGACCCAGTACTTC. The rearrangement links TRBV3-1 (or the pseudogene TRBV3-2) to TRBJ2-5, with TRBD2 as a possible D gene (6 bases). The CDR3 length is 14 residues. V lost 3 bases and J lost 4, with 12 bases in between. CDR1 and CDR2 (germline): LGHDT, YNNKEL (reference sequence).

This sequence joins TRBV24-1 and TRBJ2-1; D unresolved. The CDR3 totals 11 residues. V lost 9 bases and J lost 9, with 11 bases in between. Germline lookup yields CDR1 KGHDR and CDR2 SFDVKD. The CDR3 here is CATGLRSEQFF. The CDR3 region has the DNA TGTGCCACCGGTCTTCGGAGTGAGCAGTTCTTC.

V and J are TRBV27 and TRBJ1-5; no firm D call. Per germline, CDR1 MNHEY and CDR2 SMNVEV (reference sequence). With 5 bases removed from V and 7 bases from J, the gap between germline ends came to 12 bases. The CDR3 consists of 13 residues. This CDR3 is CASSPSGKQPQHF. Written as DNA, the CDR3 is TGTGCCAGCAGTCCTTCGGGGAAACAGCCCCAGCATTTT.

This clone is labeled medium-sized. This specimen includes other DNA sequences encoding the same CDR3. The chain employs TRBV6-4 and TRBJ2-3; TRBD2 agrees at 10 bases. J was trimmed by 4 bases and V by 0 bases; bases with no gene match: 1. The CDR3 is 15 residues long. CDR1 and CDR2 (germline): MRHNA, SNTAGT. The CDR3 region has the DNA TGTGCCAGCAGTGACTCAAGCGGGGGGGCAGATACGCAGTATTTT. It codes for CASSDSSGGADTQYF.

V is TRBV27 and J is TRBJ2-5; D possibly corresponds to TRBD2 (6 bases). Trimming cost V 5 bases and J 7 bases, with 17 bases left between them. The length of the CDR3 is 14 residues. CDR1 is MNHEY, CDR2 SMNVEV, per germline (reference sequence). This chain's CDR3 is CASSANLPGGTQYF. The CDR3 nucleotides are TGTGCCAGCAGTGCAAACCTACCCGGGGGGACCCAGTACTTC.

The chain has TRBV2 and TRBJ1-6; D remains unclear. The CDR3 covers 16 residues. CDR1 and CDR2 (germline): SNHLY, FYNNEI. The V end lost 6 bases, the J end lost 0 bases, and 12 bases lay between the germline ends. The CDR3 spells CASSIRFSSYNSPLHF. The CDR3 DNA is TGTGCCAGCAGCATCAGGTTTAGCTCCTATAATTCACCCCTCCACTTT. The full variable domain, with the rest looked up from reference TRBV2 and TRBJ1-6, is EPEVTQTPSHQVTQMGQEVILRCVPISNHLYFYWYRQILGQKVEFLVSFYNNEISEKSEIFDDQFSVERPDGSNFTLKIRSTKLEDSAMYFCASSIRFSSYNSPLHFGNGTRLTVT.

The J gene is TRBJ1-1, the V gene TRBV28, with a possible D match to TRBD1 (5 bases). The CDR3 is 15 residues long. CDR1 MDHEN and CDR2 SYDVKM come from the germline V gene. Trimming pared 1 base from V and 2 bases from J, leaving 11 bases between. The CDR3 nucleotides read TGTGCCAGCAGTTTATCTCAGGGATTTAACACTGAAGCTTTCTTT. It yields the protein CASSLSQGFNTEAFF.

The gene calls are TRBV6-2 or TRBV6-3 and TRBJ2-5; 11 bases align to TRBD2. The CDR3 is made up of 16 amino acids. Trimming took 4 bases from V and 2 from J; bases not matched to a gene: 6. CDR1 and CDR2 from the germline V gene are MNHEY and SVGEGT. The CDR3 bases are TGTGCCAGCAGTTCTACTAGCGGGGGCTTACAAGAGACCCAGTACTTC. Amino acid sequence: CASSSTSGGLQETQYF.

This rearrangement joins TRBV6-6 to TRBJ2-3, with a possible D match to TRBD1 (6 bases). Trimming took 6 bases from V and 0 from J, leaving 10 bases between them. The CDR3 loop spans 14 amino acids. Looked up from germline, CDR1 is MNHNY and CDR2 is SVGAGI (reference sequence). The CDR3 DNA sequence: TGTGCCAGCAGGGCAGGGGCTAGCACAGATACGCAGTATTTT. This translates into CASRAGASTDTQYF.

The chain's CDR3 is CASSIWTGVADTQYF. The CDR3 region has the DNA TGTGCCAGTAGTATTTGGACAGGGGTGGCAGATACGCAGTATTTT. The V gene is TRBV19, the J gene TRBJ2-3, with TRBD1 identical over 9 bases. In germline, CDR1 is LNHDA, CDR2 SQIVND (reference sequence). The CDR3 consists of 15 residues. With V trimmed by 3 bases and J by 4 bases, 5 bases remained unmatched. Full variable domain (missing parts from reference TRBV19 and TRBJ2-3): DGGITQSPKYLFRKEGQNVTLSCEQNLNHDAMYWYRQDPGQGLRLIYYSQIVNDFQKGDIAEGYSVSREKKESFPLTVTSAQKNPTAFYLCASSIWTGVADTQYFGPGTRLTVL.